The 15 T cell receptor beta chains below were found in one sample sequenced in a study of response to subunit inactivated influenza vaccine. Via MiXCR, TCRdb re-called the RT-PCR reads, giving one row per CDR3 protein. Among over 800,000 distinct CDR3 sequences listed, around 20% were seen once. The starting material was PBMCs from blood, obtained 4 to 6 days after vaccination. Every receptor here comes from a man between 50 and 59 years old who received an inactivated influenza vaccine.

This sequence joins TRBV2 and TRBJ2-5; D ambiguous. CDR1 SNHLY and CDR2 FYNNEI come from the germline V gene. This CDR3 is built from 13 residues. V lost 4 bases, J lost 1 base, and 7 bases lay in between. CDR3 DNA sequence: TGTGCCAGCAGTGTCTTTGGCCAAGAGACCCAGTACTTC. Translated: CASSVFGQETQYF.

The chain couples TRBV4-1 to TRBJ1-1; 8 nucleotides agree with TRBD1. CDR3 length: 17 amino acids. J lost 0 bases, V lost 4 bases, and 10 bases had no gene match. Germline V CDR1 and CDR2: MGHRA, YSYEKL. CDR3 nucleotide sequence: TGCGCCAGCAGCCCTGTCCCGGGACAGGTTTTGAACACTGAAGCTTTCTTT. Its protein product is CASSPVPGQVLNTEAFF.

This clonotype showed up just a few times. This sequence joins TRBV5-1 and TRBJ1-3, with no clear D. The germline gives CDR1 SGHRS, CDR2 YFSETQ. V was shortened by 4 bases and J by 0 bases, with 11 bases between the two germline ends. This CDR3 comprises 15 residues. The CDR3 loop reads CASSESTVSGNTIYF. Written as DNA, the CDR3 is TGCGCCAGCAGCGAATCGACGGTCTCTGGAAACACCATATATTTT.

This clonotype was seen many times. The V gene is TRBV4-2, the J gene TRBJ2-7, with D tentatively TRBD1 (6 bases). Looked up from germline, CDR1 is LGHNA and CDR2 is YNFKEQ. V lost 1 base and J lost 2, with 12 bases in between. The CDR3 spans 15 residues. CDR3 protein: CASSQVVGQTYEQYF. The CDR3 DNA reads as TGTGCCAGCAGCCAAGTCGTAGGACAGACCTACGAGCAGTACTTC.

The rearrangement links TRBV5-1 to TRBJ2-5; 7 bases align to TRBD1. The CDR3 has 14 amino acids. V shed 4 bases, J shed 3 bases, and the junction held 6 bases outside the gene matches. Germline assignment: CDR1 SGHRS and CDR2 YFSETQ. The CDR3 DNA is TGCGCCAGCAGCCAGACAGGGAATGAAGAGACCCAGTACTTC. Encoded protein: CASSQTGNEETQYF.

In DNA form, the CDR3 reads TGCGCCAGCAGCCCCATCGGGCGGACAGGGAGTAAAGCTTTCTTT. This codes for CASSPIGRTGSKAFF. The chain links TRBV4-1 to TRBJ1-1; 8 nucleotides line up with TRBD1. The V gene's germline CDR1 is MGHRA and CDR2 YSYEKL. CDR3 length equals 15 residues. With 4 bases clipped from V and 9 bases from J, the junction kept 13 bases outside the gene matches.

As for this clonotype: Compared with germline, one end of the junction differs, possibly owing to a read error. The V call is TRBV6-1, the J call TRBJ2-5; D gene ambiguous. The CDR3 runs 14 residues. Germline V lookup: CDR1 MNHNS, CDR2 SASEGT. The CDR3, as DNA: TGTGACAGCAAAGTATCGGATATGTCAGAGACCCAGTACTTC. Its translation: CDSKVSDMSETQYF.

This clonotype has more than one count but fewer than ten. The V call is TRBV7-9, the J call TRBJ2-3, with a possible D match to TRBD2 (6 bases). The germline gives CDR1 SEHNR, CDR2 FQNEAQ (reference sequence). The CDR3 loop spans 14 amino acids. V gave up 7 bases and J gave up 6 bases, with 17 bases separating them. In DNA form, the CDR3 reads TGTGCCAGCACCCCAAAACTAGCCCTGGATACGCAGTATTTT. It codes for CASTPKLALDTQYF.

The chain uses TRBV20-1 and TRBJ1-6; 7 nucleotides match TRBD1. From germline, CDR1 is DFQATT and CDR2 SNEGSKA (reference sequence). CDR3 length equals 15 residues. V lost 6 bases to trimming and J lost 0 bases; unmatched junction nucleotides: 5. The CDR3 sequence is CSAGDRLSYNSPLHF. The CDR3 nucleotides are TGCAGTGCCGGGGACAGACTCTCCTATAATTCACCCCTCCACTTT.

There are many counts of this clonotype. The chain recombines TRBV10-3 with TRBJ2-7; the D gene could be TRBD1 or TRBD2 (5 bases each). The CDR3 extends over 13 amino acids. From germline, CDR1 is ENHRY and CDR2 SYGVKD. The V end was cut by 6 bases, the J end by 3 bases, with 12 bases between. The CDR3 is CAISRDGGYEQYF. CDR3 in DNA: TGTGCCATCAGCCGGGACGGTGGCTACGAGCAGTACTTC.

The chain links TRBV6-1 to TRBJ2-3; D not certain. CDR1 and CDR2 (germline): MNHNS, SASEGT. The CDR3 totals 14 residues. Trimming left V 1 base short and J 3 bases short, with 8 bases between. The CDR3 DNA reads TGTGCCAGCAGTGAAGGGGTAGAAACAGATACGCAGTATTTT. Protein sequence: CASSEGVETDTQYF.

This clonotype has just a few counts. The CDR3 DNA follows: TGCGCCAGCAGCTCACAGGGGCCTGCGCCCTACGAGCAGTACTTC. Translation gives CASSSQGPAPYEQYF. The chain carries TRBV5-1 and TRBJ2-7; 7 positions agree with TRBD1. Germline V gives CDR1 SGHRS, CDR2 YFSETQ. This CDR3 contains 15 residues. The trim removed 3 bases at V and 2 bases at J, leaving 8 bases unmatched.

This clonotype was counted a few times. The rearrangement links TRBV20-1 to TRBJ1-5; a possible D gene is TRBD1 (5 bases). The V gene's germline CDR1 is DFQATT and CDR2 SNEGSKA (reference sequence). Trimming removed 1 base at V and 2 bases at J, with 9 bases between. This CDR3 is built from 14 residues. CDR3 bases: TGCAGTGCTAGAGGTGGGGCTCGCAATCAGCCCCAGCATTTT. It translates to CSARGGARNQPQHF.

This clonotype has a count of ten or more. The chain carries TRBV30 and TRBJ1-6; D is undetermined. Looked up from germline, CDR1 is GTSNPN and CDR2 is SVGIG (reference sequence). The CDR3 runs 15 residues. V was trimmed by 6 bases and J by 6 bases, leaving 18 bases between them. As DNA, the CDR3 is TGTGCCTGCTCGGGGATTTTAGCCTTTAATTCACCCCTCCACTTT. Amino acids: CACSGILAFNSPLHF.

The chain combines TRBV13 with TRBJ2-1, with 10 bases that match TRBD2. Trimming at V came to 4 bases and at J to 8 bases, leaving 11 bases not matched to a gene. Per the germline V gene, CDR1 is PRHDT and CDR2 is FYEKMQ (reference sequence). This CDR3 is built from 16 residues. Here the CDR3 reads CASSWPGSGGADEQFF. The DNA for the CDR3 is TGTGCCAGCAGCTGGCCTGGGAGCGGGGGGGCGGATGAGCAGTTCTTC.